Below are 29 T cell receptor beta chains sequenced from a single sample in a study of T cells in tuberculosis listed by TCRdb under 2018. The library was generated by the immunoSEQ multiplex PCR assay. The clones in this table, taken by TCRdb from immuneACCESS, are in-frame only. Not every clone is retained; where verified, under half of the shortfall comes from an unresolved V gene, and the cause of the rest is unknown. The sample contains over 40,000 clones, about 95% of them found a single time. Around 7% of the sample rests with the top ten. Specimen: PBMCs. Every receptor here comes from a donor aged 10-30 years with latent tuberculosis or without tuberculosis infection.

The J gene is TRBJ1-3, the V gene TRBV7-8; D gene unclear. The CDR3 covers 17 residues. With 0 bases removed from V and 0 bases from J, the gap between germline ends came to 12 bases. Looked up from germline, CDR1 is SGHVS and CDR2 is FQNEAQ. The CDR3 spells CASSLAPLGSSGNTIYF. The CDR3 nucleotides read TGTGCCAGCAGCTTAGCCCCCTTGGGCAGCTCTGGAAACACCATATATTTT. The complete variable domain, with remaining parts taken from reference TRBV7-8 and TRBJ1-3, reads GAGVSQSPRYKVAKRGQDVALRCDPISGHVSLFWYQQALGQGPEFLTYFQNEAQLDKSGLPSDRFFAERPEGSVSTLKIQRTQQEDSAVYLCASSLAPLGSSGNTIYFGEGSWLTVV.

J is TRBJ1-4 and V is TRBV5-1, with 11 bases lining up with TRBD1. This CDR3 contains 15 residues. The V segment lost 4 bases and the J segment 7 bases; nucleotides outside the gene matches: 6. Per germline, CDR1 SGHRS and CDR2 YFSETQ. CDR3 DNA: TGCGCCAGCAGCCGGACAGGGGGCTCGTTTGAAAAACTGTTTTTT. This encodes CASSRTGGSFEKLFF.

V and J are TRBV6-5 and TRBJ2-5; 7 bases align to TRBD1. CDR3 length: 16 residues. Germline V gene lookup returns CDR1 MNHEY and CDR2 SVGAGI. V trimming: 2 bases; J trimming: 5 bases; junction bases outside the gene matches: 11. CDR3: CASSYTKLTGSETQYF. CDR3 coding DNA: TGTGCCAGCAGTTACACCAAATTGACAGGGTCGGAGACCCAGTACTTC.

This sequence joins TRBV4-2 and TRBJ1-4; tentatively, D is TRBD1 (6 bases). Trimming left V 0 bases short and J 4 bases short, with 12 bases between. Germline CDR1 is LGHNA and CDR2 is YNFKEQ. The CDR3 has 16 residues. CDR3 protein: CASSQDRGLLNEKLFF. In nucleotides, the CDR3 is TGTGCCAGCAGCCAAGACAGGGGCCTCCTTAATGAAAAACTGTTTTTT.

The CDR3 DNA follows: TGCAGCGGCACAGGGGTCTCTGGGTACAATGAGCAGTTCTTC. Protein product: CSGTGVSGYNEQFF. The J gene is TRBJ2-1, the V gene TRBV29-1; 7 bases align to TRBD1. The CDR3 length is 14 residues. J gave up 4 bases and V 7 bases, and 10 bases lay outside the gene matches. The germline V gene encodes CDR1 SQVTM and CDR2 ANQGSEA.

The rearrangement links TRBV13 to TRBJ1-2; 7 bases agree with TRBD1. Per the germline V gene, CDR1 is PRHDT and CDR2 is FYEKMQ (reference sequence). The V and J ends lost 5 bases and 4 bases, in that order; junction bases with no gene match: 10. This CDR3 has 15 amino acids. CDR3 sequence reads: CASSAPTWDSYGYTF. In DNA form, the CDR3 reads TGTGCCAGCAGCGCGCCGACGTGGGACAGCTATGGCTACACCTTC. Full variable domain (rest looked up from reference TRBV13 and TRBJ1-2): AAGVIQSPRHLIKEKRETATLKCYPIPRHDTVYWYQQGPGQDPQFLISFYEKMQSDKGSIPDRFSAQQFSDYHSELNMSSLELGDSALYFCASSAPTWDSYGYTFGSGTRLTVV.

The rearrangement links TRBV19 to TRBJ1-5, with D uncertain. The V end lost 3 bases, the J end lost 0 bases, and 9 bases lay between the germline ends. This CDR3 is built from 15 residues. The germline CDR1 and CDR2 sequences are LNHDA and SQIVND (reference sequence). CDR3: CASSIWRNSNQPQHF. The CDR3 DNA follows: TGTGCCAGTAGTATCTGGCGGAATAGCAATCAGCCCCAGCATTTT.

V usage is TRBV5-6 and J usage is TRBJ2-5, with 8 bases identical to TRBD1. Trimming took 3 bases from V and 2 from J; bases not matched to a gene: 3. From germline, CDR1 is SGHDT and CDR2 YYEEEE. This CDR3 spans 14 amino acids. DNA of the CDR3: TGTGCCAGCAGCTCGACAGGGGATCAAGAGACCCAGTACTTC. It yields the protein CASSSTGDQETQYF. Filled out from reference TRBV5-6 and TRBJ2-5, the complete variable domain reads DAGVTQSPTHLIKTRGQQVTLRCSPKSGHDTVSWYQQALGQGPQFIFQYYEEEERQRGNFPDRFSGHQFPNYSSELNVNALLLGDSALYLCASSSTGDQETQYFGPGTRLLVL.

The chain employs TRBV4-1 and TRBJ2-7, with 10 bases matching TRBD2. The CDR3 consists of 15 residues. With V trimmed by 1 base and J by 2 bases, 2 bases remained unmatched. The germline V gene encodes CDR1 MGHRA and CDR2 YSYEKL. CDR3 residues: CASSQASGGTYEQYF. The CDR3 coding sequence is TGCGCCAGCAGCCAAGCTAGCGGGGGCACCTACGAGCAGTACTTC.

This rearrangement joins TRBV5-1 to TRBJ1-1, with TRBD1 identical over 7 bases. The CDR3 sequence is 15 residues long. The J segment lost 0 bases and the V segment lost 3 bases, leaving 5 bases of the junction unmatched. From germline, CDR1 is SGHRS and CDR2 YFSETQ. The CDR3 DNA is TGCGCCAGCAGCTACCCCGGACAGGTGAACACTGAAGCTTTCTTT. Its protein product is CASSYPGQVNTEAFF.

The gene calls are TRBV5-6 and TRBJ1-1; 7 nucleotides agree with TRBD1. Trimming cost V 2 bases and J 1 base; bases outside gene matches: 8. The CDR3 is made up of 16 amino acids. CDR1 and CDR2 (germline): SGHDT, YYEEEE. CDR3 coding DNA: TGTGCCAGCAGCTTTTACAGGGGAGCTCAGAACACTGAAGCTTTCTTT. Translation gives CASSFYRGAQNTEAFF.

The chain employs TRBV19 and TRBJ2-7; D may be TRBD1 (5 bases). V was cut by 9 bases and J by 6 bases, with 18 bases left in between. There are 13 residues in the CDR3. Germline lookup yields CDR1 LNHDA and CDR2 SQIVND (reference sequence). The CDR3 nucleotides read TGTGCCAGCAATTTCCAGGGAACGGGCGAGCAGTACTTC. The encoded protein is CASNFQGTGEQYF.

V gene TRBV7-2 combines with J gene TRBJ2-2; D gene uncertain. Trimming took off 2 bases at V and 4 bases at J, with 14 bases between the two ends. The germline V gene encodes CDR1 SGHTA and CDR2 FQGNSA. The CDR3 contains 16 residues. CDR3 region: CASSLFPGGSTGELFF. The DNA for the CDR3 is TGTGCCAGCAGCTTATTTCCGGGTGGTAGCACCGGGGAGCTGTTTTTT.

The chain is built from TRBV9 and TRBJ2-7; D remains ambiguous. Germline-derived CDR1 and CDR2 are SGDLS and YYNGEE. The CDR3 loop spans 14 amino acids. V was pared by 0 bases and J by 3 bases, with 10 bases between. The CDR3 region is CASSVDEAYYEQYF. In DNA form, the CDR3 reads TGTGCCAGCAGCGTAGATGAAGCCTACTACGAGCAGTACTTC.

This clone was seen a few times. The chain has TRBV18 and TRBJ1-2; 8 bases align to TRBD1. The CDR3 has 15 amino acids. Germline CDR1 and CDR2: KGHSH and LQKENI. V was pared by 6 bases and J by 5 bases, with 11 bases of the junction left unmatched. CDR3 residues: CASSLEDRVLYGYTF. In nucleotides, the CDR3 is TGTGCCAGCTCTCTTGAGGACAGGGTGCTTTATGGCTACACCTTC.

This clone was found once. The V gene is TRBV29-1, the J gene TRBJ2-6; maybe TRBD1 (6 bases). Trimming cost V 4 bases and J 5 bases, with 21 bases left between them. The CDR3 extends over 17 amino acids. Germline CDR1 SQVTM, CDR2 ANQGSEA. In DNA form, the CDR3 reads TGCAGCGTTGCCGGGACACGCATACAAAGTCGGGCCAACGTCCTGACTTTC. Protein product: CSVAGTRIQSRANVLTF.

The chain is built from TRBV7-8 and TRBJ2-3, with TRBD2 matching 7 bases. The V gene's germline CDR1 is SGHVS and CDR2 FQNEAQ. The V gene end was trimmed by 5 bases and the J gene end by 6 bases; junction bases not matched to a gene: 8. There are 14 residues in the CDR3. The CDR3 spells CASSPLAGLDTQYF. The CDR3 region has the DNA TGTGCCAGCAGCCCCTTAGCGGGTTTGGATACGCAGTATTTT.

This clone appeared a single time. J is TRBJ1-1 and V is TRBV10-2; perhaps TRBD1 as D (5 bases). V lost 2 bases to trimming and J lost 3 bases, with 19 bases between them. The CDR3 covers 17 residues. Per the germline V gene, CDR1 is WSHSY and CDR2 is SAAADI. This CDR3 reads CASSEEGAVYGDTEAFF. CDR3 sequence (DNA): TGCGCCAGCAGTGAGGAAGGGGCAGTTTATGGTGACACTGAAGCTTTCTTT.

This clone was observed a few times. The chain recombines TRBV19 with TRBJ1-1; tentatively, D is TRBD1 (6 bases). Germline V lookup: CDR1 LNHDA, CDR2 SQIVND (reference sequence). CDR3 length: 14 amino acids. Trimming shortened V by 6 bases and J by 0 bases, and 11 bases separated the two germline ends. As DNA, the CDR3 is TGTGCCAGTAGCCGGGACACCTTGAACACTGAAGCTTTCTTT. This encodes CASSRDTLNTEAFF. The full variable domain, in which reference TRBV19 and TRBJ1-1 provide the parts outside the CDR3, is DGGITQSPKYLFRKEGQNVTLSCEQNLNHDAMYWYRQDPGQGLRLIYYSQIVNDFQKGDIAEGYSVSREKKESFPLTVTSAQKNPTAFYLCASSRDTLNTEAFFGQGTRLTVV.

This clone was detected once. The V and J genes are TRBV19 and TRBJ1-1; D is unclear. The CDR3 is 16 amino acids. CDR1 is LNHDA, CDR2 SQIVND, per germline (reference sequence). Trimming cost V 4 bases and J 2 bases, with 17 bases left between them. CDR3 in amino acids: CASSTRFKAGNTEAFF. CDR3 in DNA: TGTGCCAGTAGTACTCGGTTCAAAGCGGGCAACACTGAAGCTTTCTTT.

This sequence joins TRBV7-9 and TRBJ2-7; D gene unclear. CDR1 is SEHNR and CDR2 is FQNEAQ in the germline V gene (reference sequence). CDR3 size: 13 residues. V lost 5 bases and J lost 2, with 10 bases in between. As DNA, the CDR3 is TGTGCCAGCAGCCCAGAGGCGGCCTACGAGCAGTACTTC. Its translation: CASSPEAAYEQYF. The complete variable domain, with remaining parts taken from reference TRBV7-9 and TRBJ2-7, reads DTGVSQNPRHKITKRGQNVTFRCDPISEHNRLYWYRQTLGQGPEFLTYFQNEAQLEKSRLLSDRFSAERPKGSFSTLEIQRTEQGDSAMYLCASSPEAAYEQYFGPGTRLTVT.

This chain uses TRBV15 with TRBJ2-7; 13 positions agree with TRBD2. The V gene end was trimmed by 0 bases and the J gene end by 2 bases; junction bases not matched to a gene: 4. The CDR3 spans 17 residues. CDR1 is LNHNV, CDR2 YYDKDF, per germline (reference sequence). CDR3 amino acids: CATSRDLTSGRAYEQYF. The CDR3 DNA sequence: TGTGCCACCAGCAGAGACCTTACTAGCGGGAGGGCCTACGAGCAGTACTTC.

The chain carries TRBV6-1 and TRBJ2-6; tentatively, D is TRBD1 (6 bases). V shed 7 bases and J shed 1 base, with 11 bases lying between them. There are 15 residues in the CDR3. Germline assignment: CDR1 MNHNS and CDR2 SASEGT. The DNA for the CDR3 is TGTGCCAGCACTGGGGGCCCATCTGGGGCCAACGTCCTGACTTTC. Translating it yields CASTGGPSGANVLTF.

The chain carries TRBV5-1 and TRBJ2-1; D not certain. The germline CDR1 and CDR2 sequences are SGHRS and YFSETQ. Trimming removed 7 bases at V and 0 bases at J, with 14 bases between. There are 15 residues in the CDR3. The CDR3, as DNA: TGCGCCAGCTCAGATACACTAAGCTCCTACAATGAGCAGTTCTTC. Translated, it gives CASSDTLSSYNEQFF.

The gene calls are TRBV2 and TRBJ2-2, with D perhaps matching TRBD1 (6 bases). Trimming removed 7 bases from V and 2 bases from J, with 11 bases in between. Looked up from germline, CDR1 is SNHLY and CDR2 is FYNNEI. This CDR3 is built from 14 residues. The CDR3 here is CASKGTTNTGELFF. CDR3 DNA: TGTGCCAGCAAGGGGACAACTAACACCGGGGAGCTGTTTTTT.

The chain links TRBV5-4 to TRBJ1-2; the match to TRBD1 covers 10 bases. Germline values: CDR1 SGHNT, CDR2 YYREEE (reference sequence). This CDR3 is 15 amino acids long. J gave up 5 bases and V 0 bases, and 4 bases lay outside the gene matches. The CDR3 DNA is TGTGCCAGCAGCTTGGGACAGGGGGCCCGGTATGGCTACACCTTC. Translating it yields CASSLGQGARYGYTF.

V usage is TRBV30 and J usage is TRBJ2-1, with D tentatively TRBD1 (5 bases). This CDR3 contains 14 residues. Germline V gene data show CDR1 as GTSNPN and CDR2 as SVGIG (reference sequence). V lost 5 bases and J lost 0, with 11 bases in between. CDR3 DNA sequence: TGTGCCTGGGGACACTTTAGCTCCTACAATGAGCAGTTCTTC. It is translated as CAWGHFSSYNEQFF.

The chain employs TRBV25-1 and TRBJ2-1; tentatively, D is TRBD2 (6 bases). The V and J ends lost 1 base and 9 bases respectively, with 16 bases between them. Germline loops: CDR1 MGHDK, CDR2 SYGVNS. This CDR3 has 15 amino acids. CDR3 coding DNA: TGTGCCAGCAGTGAATTGTATGGAGGGAAGGCTGAGCAGTTCTTC. Residues: CASSELYGGKAEQFF.

The chain couples TRBV4-1 to TRBJ1-4, with D unresolved. V shed 0 bases and J shed 8 bases, with 13 bases lying between them. Looked up from germline, CDR1 is MGHRA and CDR2 is YSYEKL. This CDR3 has 15 amino acids. The CDR3 loop is CASSQDRQPREKLFF. For the CDR3, the DNA is TGCGCCAGCAGCCAAGATAGGCAGCCGCGGGAAAAACTGTTTTTT.